These 31 T cell receptor beta chains share one sample of origin, sequenced in a study of cytomegalovirus exposure and HLA in healthy donors. TCRdb's table, derived via immunoSEQ multiplex PCR, lists solely in-frame clones and lacks some. The data hold more than 110,000 clones, with over 90% observed a single time. The specimen sequenced was PBMCs. Receptors originate from a man aged 18 to 30 in good health and CMV-seropositive.

The rearrangement links TRBV6-5 to TRBJ2-2; 7 bases agree with TRBD2. This CDR3 contains 14 residues. Germline lookup yields CDR1 MNHEY and CDR2 SVGAGI. The V segment lost 2 bases and the J segment 6 bases; nucleotides outside the gene matches: 3. Here the CDR3 DNA reads TGTGCCAGCAGTTACGTACTAGCGTCCGGGGAGCTGTTTTTT. Its protein is CASSYVLASGELFF.

The genes are TRBV9 and TRBJ2-2, with unresolved D. The CDR3 has 16 residues. Per the germline V gene, CDR1 is SGDLS and CDR2 is YYNGEE. With 0 bases removed from V and 4 bases from J, the gap between germline ends came to 13 bases. This CDR3 is CASSVASGPRTGELFF. The CDR3 coding sequence is TGTGCCAGCAGCGTAGCCTCTGGGCCCCGCACCGGGGAGCTGTTTTTT.

J is TRBJ2-1 and V is TRBV7-9; 7 bases match TRBD2. J was trimmed by 6 bases and V by 7 bases; bases with no gene match: 12. There are 15 residues in the CDR3. CDR1 and CDR2 (germline): SEHNR, FQNEAQ (reference sequence). CDR3 in amino acids: CASTGAAGFGNEQFF. CDR3 nucleotide sequence: TGTGCCAGCACCGGGGCAGCGGGGTTCGGCAATGAGCAGTTCTTC.

The J gene is TRBJ2-2, the V gene TRBV2; TRBD2 matches at 12 bases. V trimming: 7 bases; J trimming: 5 bases; junction bases outside the gene matches: 5. Germline V gene lookup returns CDR1 SNHLY and CDR2 FYNNEI. This CDR3 region has 15 residues. The CDR3 nucleotides read TGTGCCAGCACGGGTGGACTAGCGGGAACCGGGGAGCTGTTTTTT. Translated: CASTGGLAGTGELFF.

The CDR3 protein is CASGTGGAPGNTIYF. The CDR3 DNA follows: TGCGCCAGCGGAACAGGGGGCGCCCCTGGAAACACCATATATTTT. V gene TRBV5-1 combines with J gene TRBJ1-3, with 9 bases identical to TRBD1. The CDR3 is made up of 15 amino acids. Germline trimming cut 7 bases from V and 2 bases from J; bases unmatched to any gene: 7. Germline V lookup: CDR1 SGHRS, CDR2 YFSETQ.

The rearrangement uses TRBV11-2 and TRBJ2-7; 9 bases fit TRBD2. CDR3 length: 13 amino acids. Germline V gene lookup returns CDR1 SGHAT and CDR2 FQNNGV. The V segment lost 5 bases and the J segment 5 bases; nucleotides outside the gene matches: 4. The DNA for the CDR3 is TGTGCCAGCAGCCCCTGGACTAGCGACGAGCAGTACTTC. Its translation: CASSPWTSDEQYF.

The chain combines TRBV9 with TRBJ2-2; a weak D match, TRBD2 (5 bases). The CDR3 loop spans 16 amino acids. Deletions cut 5 bases from V and 0 bases from J, with 14 bases between. CDR1 is SGDLS, CDR2 YYNGEE, per germline. The CDR3 DNA follows: TGTGCCAGCAGTGCAAGCGGTAGCCCGAACACCGGGGAGCTGTTTTTT. It codes for CASSASGSPNTGELFF. The full variable domain, completed using reference TRBV9 and TRBJ2-2, is DSGVTQTPKHLITATGQRVTLRCSPRSGDLSVYWYQQSLDQGLQFLIQYYNGEERAKGNILERFSAQQFPDLHSELNLSSLELGDSALYFCASSASGSPNTGELFFGEGSRLTVL.

This chain connects TRBV5-1 to TRBJ2-3; D possibly corresponds to TRBD2 (6 bases). Germline lookup yields CDR1 SGHRS and CDR2 YFSETQ. The CDR3 contains 13 residues. V was cut by 5 bases and J by 8 bases, with 15 bases left in between. CDR3 coding DNA: TGCGCCAGCAGTCCCGACCTGGGAGGTACGCAGTATTTT. Encoded protein: CASSPDLGGTQYF.

The rearrangement joins TRBV2 to TRBJ1-1, with TRBD1 as a possible D gene (6 bases). CDR1 SNHLY and CDR2 FYNNEI come from the germline V gene. The CDR3 is 13 amino acids. V was trimmed by 11 bases and J by 3 bases, leaving 16 bases between them. The CDR3 DNA is TGTGCCTGCTACAGGGAGTCGGACACTGAAGCTTTCTTT. It specifies CACYRESDTEAFF.

In its sample, this clone was seen once. The gene calls are TRBV9 and TRBJ2-5, with 9 bases that match TRBD1. CDR1 and CDR2 (germline): SGDLS, YYNGEE. The CDR3 contains 16 residues. Losses at the gene ends were 4 bases for V and 2 bases for J; bases not matched to a gene: 9. The CDR3 coding sequence is TGTGCCAGCAGCACGGACAGGGGTTCAGTACAAGAGACCCAGTACTTC. Translated: CASSTDRGSVQETQYF.

J is TRBJ2-1 and V is TRBV6-1, with no clear D. Germline V gene data show CDR1 as MNHNS and CDR2 as SASEGT. This CDR3 has 13 amino acids. Trimming shortened V by 4 bases and J by 3 bases, and 7 bases separated the two germline ends. CDR3 protein: CASSGLGYNEQFF. The CDR3 DNA is TGTGCCAGCAGTGGACTCGGCTACAATGAGCAGTTCTTC.

This chain uses TRBV7-8 with TRBJ2-1; no firm D call. V lost 3 bases to trimming and J lost 3 bases, with 12 bases between them. The CDR3 totals 15 residues. CDR1 and CDR2 (germline): SGHVS, FQNEAQ. The CDR3 bases are TGTGCCAGCAGCTTGGTGGGCTCAAACTACAATGAGCAGTTCTTC. Translation: CASSLVGSNYNEQFF.

V and J are TRBV28 and TRBJ2-3, with 9 bases identical to TRBD2. Trimming at V came to 5 bases and at J to 5 bases, leaving 11 bases not matched to a gene. The CDR3 covers 16 residues. Looked up from germline, CDR1 is MDHEN and CDR2 is SYDVKM. DNA of the CDR3: TGTGCCAGCAGTGACCGGGGTAGCGGGAGTTTAGATACGCAGTATTTT. Translated: CASSDRGSGSLDTQYF.

This sequence joins TRBV30 and TRBJ2-3; D uncertain. CDR3 size: 13 residues. The V end was cut by 5 bases, the J end by 0 bases, with 9 bases between. Germline V gene sequence: CDR1 GTSNPN, CDR2 SVGIG (reference sequence). CDR3 loop: CAWGSRSTDTQYF. CDR3 DNA sequence: TGTGCCTGGGGTTCACGGAGCACAGATACGCAGTATTTT.

This clone was found a few times. This chain links TRBV19 with TRBJ1-2; the D is unclear. Germline V gene sequence: CDR1 LNHDA, CDR2 SQIVND (reference sequence). V gave up 7 bases and J gave up 3 bases, with 9 bases separating them. The CDR3 runs 12 residues. This CDR3 is CASTAGYYGYTF. CDR3 coding DNA: TGTGCCAGTACGGCGGGCTACTATGGCTACACCTTC. Full variable domain (rest looked up from reference TRBV19 and TRBJ1-2): DGGITQSPKYLFRKEGQNVTLSCEQNLNHDAMYWYRQDPGQGLRLIYYSQIVNDFQKGDIAEGYSVSREKKESFPLTVTSAQKNPTAFYLCASTAGYYGYTFGSGTRLTVV.

The chain recombines TRBV2 with TRBJ2-1; a weak D match, TRBD2 (6 bases). The CDR3 is 15 residues long. Between the trimmed V and J ends, which lost 5 bases and 0 bases, there was a span of 11 bases. The germline V gene has CDR1 SNHLY and CDR2 FYNNEI. The CDR3 DNA is TGTGCCAGCAGTAGACTAGGTAGCTCCTACAATGAGCAGTTCTTC. Its protein is CASSRLGSSYNEQFF.

This rearrangement joins TRBV28 to TRBJ1-5, with unresolved D. The CDR3 sequence is 13 residues long. Germline loops: CDR1 MDHEN, CDR2 SYDVKM. V was pared by 9 bases and J by 5 bases, with 14 bases between. The CDR3 DNA reads TGTGCCAGTCAGAGGGCAGGTTATCAGCCCCAGCATTTT. Protein: CASQRAGYQPQHF.

The rearrangement uses TRBV27 and TRBJ1-1, with unresolved D. Trimming shortened V by 1 base and J by 0 bases, and 3 bases separated the two germline ends. The CDR3 is made up of 13 amino acids. In germline, CDR1 is MNHEY, CDR2 SMNVEV (reference sequence). DNA for the CDR3: TGTGCCAGCAGTTTATTAGTGAACACTGAAGCTTTCTTT. Translated: CASSLLVNTEAFF.

This clone was observed a single time. The genes are TRBV10-3 and TRBJ2-7, with 7 bases that match TRBD2. V lost 8 bases to trimming and J lost 1 base; unmatched junction nucleotides: 5. CDR3 length: 13 amino acids. From germline, CDR1 is ENHRY and CDR2 SYGVKD. The CDR3: CAIRLALSYEQYF. CDR3 sequence (DNA): TGTGCCATCCGACTAGCTTTATCCTACGAGCAGTACTTC.

The CDR3 nucleotides are TGTGCCAGCAGTTTATACGGGGGGGGCTCTGGGGCCAACGTCCTGACTTTC. Amino acid sequence: CASSLYGGGSGANVLTF. The chain links TRBV27 to TRBJ2-6; 8 positions agree with TRBD2. Germline V gene data show CDR1 as MNHEY and CDR2 as SMNVEV (reference sequence). The CDR3 totals 17 residues. V was pared by 1 base and J by 0 bases, with 2 bases of the junction left unmatched.

A few counts support this clone. Mismatch with germline at one junction end may stem from a read error. The genes are TRBV30 and TRBJ2-7; 16 bases align to TRBD2. Germline V gives CDR1 GTSNPN, CDR2 SVGIG (reference sequence). The CDR3 consists of 16 residues. Written as DNA, the CDR3 is TGTGCCTGGAGTTCTTCGCCGGGACTAGCGGGAGGGCTCGGGAACTTC. It yields the protein CAWSSSPGLAGGLGNF.

This clone appeared once. V is TRBV27 and J is TRBJ2-2; possible D gene TRBD2, 7 bases. This CDR3 has 15 residues. Germline V gene sequence: CDR1 MNHEY, CDR2 SMNVEV (reference sequence). V lost 8 bases to trimming and J lost 4 bases, with 17 bases between them. The CDR3 region is CASLRWGGATGELFF. In DNA, the CDR3 is TGTGCCAGCCTTCGGTGGGGGGGGGCCACCGGGGAGCTGTTTTTT.

This CDR3 reads CATSRDRGDRGESDEQFF. As DNA, the CDR3 is TGTGCCACCAGCAGAGATCGTGGGGACAGGGGGGAGTCGGATGAGCAGTTCTTC. V is TRBV15 and J is TRBJ2-1; 11 bases align to TRBD1. J gave up 8 bases and V 0 bases, and 12 bases lay outside the gene matches. The CDR3 is 18 amino acids. Germline V gene sequence: CDR1 LNHNV, CDR2 YYDKDF (reference sequence).

The chain joins TRBV30 to TRBJ2-2; a weak D match, TRBD1 (5 bases). With 8 bases removed from V and 6 bases from J, the gap between germline ends came to 19 bases. Germline CDR1 GTSNPN, CDR2 SVGIG (reference sequence). The CDR3 runs to 14 residues. CDR3 nucleotides: TGTGCCCGCGAAGGGGCCTTGAAGGCCGGGGAGCTGTTTTTT. This encodes CAREGALKAGELFF.

V gene TRBV2 combines with J gene TRBJ2-7, with 10 bases aligning to TRBD2. Germline V gene data show CDR1 as SNHLY and CDR2 as FYNNEI. The junction had 6 bases not matched to a gene; V was cut back by 5 bases and J by 2 bases. CDR3 length equals 15 residues. CDR3 sequence reads: CASSRTSGGPYEQYF. The CDR3 DNA sequence: TGTGCCAGCAGTAGGACTAGCGGAGGCCCCTACGAGCAGTACTTC. Variable domain in full (rest from reference TRBV2 and TRBJ2-7): EPEVTQTPSHQVTQMGQEVILRCVPISNHLYFYWYRQILGQKVEFLVSFYNNEISEKSEIFDDQFSVERPDGSNFTLKIRSTKLEDSAMYFCASSRTSGGPYEQYFGPGTRLTVT.

CDR3: CASRVDRNQETQYF. In DNA, the CDR3 is TGCGCCAGCAGGGTGGACAGGAACCAAGAGACCCAGTACTTC. The chain joins TRBV5-1 to TRBJ2-5; 7 bases match TRBD1. The germline V gene has CDR1 SGHRS and CDR2 YFSETQ. Trimming at V came to 5 bases and at J to 0 bases, leaving 4 bases not matched to a gene. The CDR3 runs 14 residues.

The chain combines TRBV25-1 with TRBJ1-1, with 7 bases that match TRBD1. This CDR3 is 14 amino acids long. The trim removed 0 bases at V and 7 bases at J, leaving 5 bases unmatched. The germline V gene has CDR1 MGHDK and CDR2 SYGVNS. DNA of the CDR3: TGTGCCAGCAGTGAATACTTCAACAGGGGTGAAGCTTTCTTT. Protein: CASSEYFNRGEAFF.

J is TRBJ1-3 and V is TRBV6-1; D remains unclear. The germline CDR1 and CDR2 sequences are MNHNS and SASEGT. This CDR3 comprises 13 residues. Trimming took 1 base from V and 8 from J, leaving 9 bases between them. The CDR3 loop is CASSEVVRDTIYF. CDR3 sequence (DNA): TGTGCCAGCAGTGAAGTCGTTCGGGACACCATATATTTT.

V and J are TRBV18 and TRBJ2-1; 7 bases fit TRBD2. The CDR3 runs to 16 residues. Germline assignment: CDR1 KGHSH and CDR2 LQKENI. The junction had 5 bases not matched to a gene; V was cut back by 1 base and J by 2 bases. CDR3 sequence reads: CASSPLSGPTYNEQFF. In DNA, the CDR3 is TGTGCCAGCTCACCACTTAGCGGGCCAACCTACAATGAGCAGTTCTTC. The full variable domain, its missing parts supplied by reference TRBV18 and TRBJ2-1, is NAGVMQNPRHLVRRRGQEARLRCSPMKGHSHVYWYRQLPEEGLKFMVYLQKENIIDESGMPKERFSAEFPKEGPSILRIQQVVRGDSAAYFCASSPLSGPTYNEQFFGPGTRLTVL.

This rearrangement joins TRBV5-1 to TRBJ1-2; a weak D match, TRBD1 (5 bases). Germline V CDR1 and CDR2: SGHRS, YFSETQ. The CDR3 is 14 residues long. Trimming removed 5 bases from V and 6 bases from J, with 17 bases in between. CDR3: CASRYWGNRDGYTF. As DNA, the CDR3 is TGCGCCAGCAGGTACTGGGGCAATCGTGATGGCTACACCTTC.

J is TRBJ1-4 and V is TRBV14; D may be TRBD1 (5 bases). The length of the CDR3 is 16 residues. The ends were cut back, 4 bases at V and 13 bases at J, with 25 bases in the middle. The germline gives CDR1 SGHDN, CDR2 FVKESK. The CDR3 reads CASSRLGDPRGIGLFF. The CDR3 DNA follows: TGTGCCAGCAGCCGGCTAGGGGACCCGCGCGGGATAGGACTGTTTTTT.